Listed below are T cell receptor beta chains from one sample, sequenced in a study of control samples from healthy donors and cancer patients. Some clones are missing from TCRdb's copy, which holds only in-frame ones; the method was immunoSEQ multiplex PCR. Of some 97,000 clones listed, about 90% were seen once; the top ten hold 15% to 20%. The material sequenced was blood. These receptors were obtained from a woman aged 50 to 65 in good health. CDR3s include the opening cysteine and the closing phenylalanine or tryptophan. D genes are given only for firm matches. Only part of the rows carry a size: once, few, many, or a class if the clone is expanded.

NA	NA	TRBJ1-4	TRBV7-2	TGTGCCAGCAGCTTCACGGGGGCAGCCGTTAATGAAAAACTGTTTTTT	CASSFTGAAVNEKLFF
TRBD2	NA	TRBJ2-1	TRBV7-8	TGTGCCAGCAGCTTAGATGGGCGGGAGGGGCCCTACAATGAGCAGTTCTTC	CASSLDGREGPYNEQFF
TRBD1	NA	TRBJ1-1	TRBV27	TGTGCCAGCAGAATGACAGGGATGAACACTGAAGCTTTCTTT	CASRMTGMNTEAFF
NA	once	TRBJ1-5	TRBV2	TGTGCCAGCAAGTGGGGGACCAATCAGCCCCAGCATTTT	CASKWGTNQPQHF
NA	NA	TRBJ1-3	TRBV5-4	TGTGCCAGCAGCTTCGGCGGGGACCCGACTGGAAACACCATATATTTT	CASSFGGDPTGNTIYF
NA	NA	TRBJ1-2	TRBV9	TGTGCCAGCAGCGTATTGGCTAACTATGGCTACACCTTC	CASSVLANYGYTF
NA	few	TRBJ1-5	TRBV19	TGTGCCAGTACCCCCGGACCGCATCAGCCCCAGCATTTT	CASTPGPHQPQHF
NA	NA	TRBJ1-3	TRBV14	TGTGCCAGCAGTAGCCTGGGCTCTGGAAACACCATATATTTT	CASSSLGSGNTIYF
TRBD2	NA	TRBJ2-2	TRBV3-1/TRBV3-2	TGTGCCAGCAGCCCCCTTAGCGGGATGGGCACCGGGGAGCTGTTTTTT	CASSPLSGMGTGELFF
TRBD2	NA	TRBJ2-1	TRBV2	TGTGCCAGCAGGAGCGGGGGGGGTAACAATGAGCAGTTCTTC	CASRSGGGNNEQFF
NA	NA	TRBJ2-3	TRBV24-1	TGTGCCACCAGTCAAAGGCTCGGGAGCACAGATACGCAGTATTTT	CATSQRLGSTDTQYF
NA	NA	TRBJ2-7	TRBV18	TGTGCCAGCTCACCTAGGACCTACGAGCAGTACTTC	CASSPRTYEQYF
NA	NA	TRBJ2-2	TRBV3-1/TRBV3-2	TGTGCCAGCACCGCAGGGTACACCGGGGAGCTGTTTTTT	CASTAGYTGELFF
TRBD1	NA	TRBJ1-1	TRBV5-8	TGTGCCAGCAGCCGACACTTCGGGACAGGGGACACTGAAGCTTTCTTT	CASSRHFGTGDTEAFF
TRBD1	NA	TRBJ1-6	TRBV6-5	TGTGCCAGCACGGACAGGGGTGATTCACCCCTCCACTTT	CASTDRGDSPLHF
NA	NA	TRBJ1-6	TRBV9	TGTGCCAGCAGCGTACAGGGTAATTCACCCCTCCACTTT	CASSVQGNSPLHF
NA	NA	TRBJ2-1	TRBV9	TGTGCCAGCAGCGTACTGGTGGGTCCATACAATGAGCAGTTCTTC	CASSVLVGPYNEQFF
TRBD1	NA	TRBJ1-2	TRBV19	TGTGCCAGTAGTATAGAGACAGGGGACGCCTATGGCTACACCTTC	CASSIETGDAYGYTF
NA	NA	TRBJ2-7	TRBV6-1	TGTGCCAGCAGTGAAGACCCGAGGTCCTACGAGCAGTACTTC	CASSEDPRSYEQYF
NA	NA	TRBJ1-1	TRBV19	TGTGCCACCACAGGGTTGAACACTGAAGCTTTCTTT	CATTGLNTEAFF
NA	NA	TRBJ2-1	TRBV10-1	TGCGCCAGCAGTGATTATCCCAGGGATGAGCAGTTCTTC	CASSDYPRDEQFF
NA	NA	TRBJ2-2	TRBV7-3	TGTGCCAGCAGCTTAACAACTGGGGAGAGGAACACCGGGGAGCTGTTTTTT	CASSLTTGERNTGELFF
NA	NA	TRBJ2-2	TRBV11-2	TGTGCCAGCAGCCCGAAGCTCGGCGGGGACCGCACCGGGGAGCTGTTTTTT	CASSPKLGGDRTGELFF
TRBD2	once	TRBJ2-3	TRBV7-9	TGTGCCAGCAGCGGACTAGCGGGAGTTATTTTGGAGGCCACAGATACGCAGTATTTT	CASSGLAGVILEATDTQYF
TRBD1	NA	TRBJ1-2	TRBV7-2	TGTGCCAGCAGCGACCAGGGGGTAGGGGGCTACACCTTC	CASSDQGVGGYTF
NA	NA	TRBJ1-1	TRBV6-1	TGTGCCAGCAGTGAAGCCGGGTTAAACACTGAAGCTTTCTTT	CASSEAGLNTEAFF
NA	NA	TRBJ2-2	TRBV9	TGTGCCAGCAGTGGGGTCGCCGGGGAGCTGTTTTTT	CASSGVAGELFF
TRBD2	once	TRBJ2-3	TRBV30	TGTGCCTGGGGACTAGCGGGCTCAGATACGCAGTATTTT	CAWGLAGSDTQYF
NA	NA	TRBJ1-2	TRBV7-9	TGTGCCAGCAGCAGATCGACAGGCAACTATGGCTACACCTTC	CASSRSTGNYGYTF
TRBD1	once	TRBJ1-3	TRBV30	TGTGCCTGGTCGACAGGGCCTGGAAACACCATATATTTT	CAWSTGPGNTIYF
NA	once	TRBJ1-2	TRBV9	TGTGCCAGCAGCTTCAGACAGGCCGCTAACTATGGCTACACCTTC	CASSFRQAANYGYTF
NA	NA	TRBJ2-5	TRBV6-5	TGTGCCAGCAGTCGGGGGATATCGGAGACCCAGTACTTC	CASSRGISETQYF
TRBD1	NA	TRBJ1-1	TRBV14	TGTGCCAGCAGCCTAACCTACTCACAGGGGTACGTAGCTTTCTTT	CASSLTYSQGYVAFF
NA	NA	TRBJ2-3	TRBV7-2	TGTGCCAGCAGCTTATCTAGTGATACGCAGTATTTT	CASSLSSDTQYF
NA	NA	TRBJ1-5	TRBV20-1	TGCAGTGCTAGGAGGGACTCGGTGCAGCATTTT	CSARRDSVQHF
NA	NA	TRBJ2-1	TRBV7-2	TGTGCCAGCAGCTTTTCGGAAAACTCCTACAATGAGCAGTTCTTC	CASSFSENSYNEQFF
TRBD2	NA	TRBJ2-1	TRBV5-1	TGCGCCAGCAGCCGTAGCACCCTTTCCGGGACTAGCGGGACCCTGAGCTCCTACAATGAGCAGTTCTTC	CASSRSTLSGTSGTLSSYNEQFF
NA	NA	TRBJ2-1	TRBV7-9	TGTGCCAGCAGCTCGGGGAACAGGTTATACAATGAGCAGTTCTTC	CASSSGNRLYNEQFF
TRBD1	once	TRBJ1-1	TRBV27	TGTGCCAGCAGTTCCCGACAGGGGTTGAACACTGAAGCTTTCTTT	CASSSRQGLNTEAFF
TRBD1	NA	TRBJ2-4	TRBV7-8	TGTGCCAGCAGCTTAGATCCTCGGACAGGGCCACAACCACTAGCCAAAAACATTCAGTACTTC	CASSLDPRTGPQPLAKNIQYF
TRBD2	NA	TRBJ2-6	TRBV9	TGTGCCAGCAGCGTAGGTCTAGCGGGGAAAACTGGGGCCAACGTCCTGACTTTC	CASSVGLAGKTGANVLTF
NA	NA	TRBJ1-6	TRBV30	TGTGCCTGGAGGACAGGACCTGTTAATTCACCCCTCCACTTT	CAWRTGPVNSPLHF
NA	once	TRBJ1-2	TRBV30	TGTGCCTGGAGGTACCTTAGGGTAAACTATGGCTACACCTTC	CAWRYLRVNYGYTF
NA	NA	TRBJ2-2	TRBV5-4	TGTGCCAGCAGCATAGGACTATTCACCGGGGAGCTGTTTTTT	CASSIGLFTGELFF
NA	NA	TRBJ2-7	TRBV9	TGTGCCAGCAGCTCCGGATGGTCCTACGAGCAGTACTTC	CASSSGWSYEQYF
NA	NA	TRBJ1-5	TRBV7-9	TGTGCCAGCAGCCCAGCAACTGGGAGTCAGCCCCAGCATTTT	CASSPATGSQPQHF
TRBD2	few	TRBJ2-3	TRBV4-1	TGCGCCAGCAGCCAAGTAGGACTAGGGGTAGATACGCAGTATTTT	CASSQVGLGVDTQYF
NA	NA	TRBJ1-2	TRBV13	TGTGCCAGCAGTTGGTGGGGAGACTCCAACTATGGCTACACCTTC	CASSWWGDSNYGYTF
TRBD1	NA	TRBJ2-7	TRBV5-1	TGCGCCAGCAGCTTGGTACCGGGGACAGGGAACTACGAGCAGTACTTC	CASSLVPGTGNYEQYF
TRBD2	NA	TRBJ2-1	TRBV6-4	TGTGCCAGCAGGAGATTAGCGGGAGGCGGGAATGAGCAGTTCTTC	CASRRLAGGGNEQFF